Listed here are 5 T cell receptor beta chains from one sample, sequenced in a study of cytomegalovirus exposure and HLA in healthy donors. The PCR made use of 60 Vbeta and 13 Jbeta primers. Here immunoSEQ multiplex PCR was the method, and the copy in TCRdb shows in-frame clones only, minus some. Among about 170,000 clones, 77% were seen once, and the ten largest hold 1.4% to 1.5%. The sequenced sample consisted of PBMCs. These receptors originate from a woman aged 25 to 39 in good health and CMV-seropositive.

V is TRBV5-6 and J is TRBJ2-7; D may be TRBD1 (5 bases). Trimming cost V 6 bases and J 2 bases, with 18 bases left between them. Germline CDR1 and CDR2: SGHDT and YYEEEE. The CDR3 length is 15 residues. CDR3 sequence reads: CASTLDRAQAYEQYF. DNA for the CDR3: TGTGCCAGCACCCTAGACCGGGCACAGGCCTACGAGCAGTACTTC.

V usage is TRBV4-1 and J usage is TRBJ1-5; weak D call: TRBD1 (6 bases). V lost 3 bases and J 5 bases, leaving 14 bases between the germline ends. CDR1 and CDR2 from the germline V gene are MGHRA and YSYEKL. The CDR3 spans 15 residues. The CDR3: CASSQEDRGYQPQHF. CDR3 DNA sequence: TGCGCCAGCAGCCAGGAGGATAGGGGGTATCAGCCCCAGCATTTT.

V gene TRBV4-2 combines with J gene TRBJ2-7, with D possibly being TRBD1 (5 bases). Germline V gives CDR1 LGHNA, CDR2 YNFKEQ. The CDR3 spans 13 residues. V lost 2 bases, J lost 5 bases, and 10 bases lay in between. The CDR3 spells CASSQLGVDEQYF. DNA of the CDR3: TGTGCCAGCAGCCAACTAGGGGTCGACGAGCAGTACTTC.

This clone showed up just a few times. V usage is TRBV19 and J usage is TRBJ1-1; 7 bases map to TRBD1. Germline V gene lookup returns CDR1 LNHDA and CDR2 SQIVND (reference sequence). V lost 6 bases and J lost 5; bases outside the gene matches: 9. The CDR3 has 14 amino acids. The DNA for the CDR3 is TGTGCCAGTAGCAACGGACAGGTGGAGACTGAAGCTTTCTTT. Its protein product is CASSNGQVETEAFF.

V usage is TRBV7-2 and J usage is TRBJ1-3; D not resolved. CDR3 length: 15 amino acids. V was cut by 1 base and J by 8 bases, with 15 bases left in between. Germline CDR1 reads SGHTA; CDR2 reads FQGNSA. In nucleotides, the CDR3 is TGTGCCAGCAGCTTAGATGGCTCCCCCTTGGACACCATATATTTT. It encodes CASSLDGSPLDTIYF.